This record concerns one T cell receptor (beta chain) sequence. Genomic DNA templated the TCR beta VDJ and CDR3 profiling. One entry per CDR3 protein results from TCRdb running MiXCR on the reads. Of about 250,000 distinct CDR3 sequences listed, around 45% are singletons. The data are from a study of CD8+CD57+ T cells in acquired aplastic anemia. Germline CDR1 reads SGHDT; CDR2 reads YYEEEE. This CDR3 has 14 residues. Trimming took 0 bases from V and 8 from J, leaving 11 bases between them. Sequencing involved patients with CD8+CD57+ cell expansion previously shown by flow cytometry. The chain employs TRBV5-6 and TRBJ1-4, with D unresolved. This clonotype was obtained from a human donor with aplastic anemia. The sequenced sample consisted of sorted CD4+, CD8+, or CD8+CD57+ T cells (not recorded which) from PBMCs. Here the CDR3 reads CASSLDQSPEKLFF. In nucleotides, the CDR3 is TGTGCCAGCAGCTTGGATCAGTCTCCGGAAAAACTGTTTTTT.